The 13 T cell receptor beta chains below were found in one sample sequenced in a study of PD-1 blockade in classical Hodgkin lymphoma. TCRdb keeps only in-frame clones here, not all; method: immunoSEQ multiplex PCR. The profile shows fewer than 70,000 clones, about 88% of them singletons. Following autologous stem cell transplantation, relapse occurred in every patient, and exposure to brentuximab vedotin varied. The material was peripheral blood mononuclear cells (PBMCs), obtained before the second cycle of nivolumab. The receptors were gathered from a human donor with classical Hodgkin lymphoma.

V is TRBV19 and J is TRBJ1-5; D is uncertain. Germline lookup yields CDR1 LNHDA and CDR2 SQIVND (reference sequence). Between the trimmed V and J ends, which lost 9 bases and 0 bases, there was a span of 6 bases. This CDR3 comprises 12 residues. The CDR3 region has the DNA TGTGCCAGACTAGGTAGCAATCAGCCCCAGCATTTT. Encoded protein: CARLGSNQPQHF.

The V and J genes are TRBV11-3 and TRBJ2-2, with a tentative D call TRBD2 (5 bases). The CDR3 contains 15 residues. The V gene lost 4 bases and the J gene lost 4 bases, with 13 bases spanning the gap. Germline V gene sequence: CDR1 SGHNT, CDR2 YENEEA. The CDR3 coding sequence is TGTGCCAGCAGCTACTATCGGGGTGGCACCGGGGAGCTGTTTTTT. Translating gives CASSYYRGGTGELFF.

This clone was seen just once. V gene TRBV27 combines with J gene TRBJ2-2, with D perhaps matching TRBD2 (7 bases). CDR1 is MNHEY and CDR2 is SMNVEV in the germline V gene (reference sequence). V was pared by 3 bases and J by 6 bases, with 8 bases between. This CDR3 is built from 13 residues. CDR3 sequence reads: CASSFGGPGELFF. The CDR3 nucleotides are TGTGCCAGCAGTTTCGGGGGGCCCGGGGAGCTGTTTTTT.

The rearrangement uses TRBV5-1 and TRBJ2-7; TRBD1 matches at 7 bases. Germline V gives CDR1 SGHRS, CDR2 YFSETQ. The V and J ends lost 0 bases and 6 bases, in that order; junction bases with no gene match: 0. This CDR3 region has 12 residues. CDR3 in amino acids: CASSLGQGEQYF. The CDR3 nucleotides read TGCGCCAGCAGCTTGGGACAGGGCGAGCAGTACTTC.

The chain uses TRBV5-4 and TRBJ1-2; maybe TRBD1 (6 bases). Germline V gives CDR1 SGHNT, CDR2 YYREEE (reference sequence). This CDR3 is built from 12 residues. The ends were cut back, 2 bases at V and 8 bases at J, with 10 bases in the middle. The CDR3 spells CASSLQGWGYTF. CDR3 sequence (DNA): TGTGCCAGCAGCTTACAGGGCTGGGGCTACACCTTC.

The chain links TRBV28 to TRBJ2-6; 7 nucleotides match TRBD1. Per germline, CDR1 MDHEN and CDR2 SYDVKM. The CDR3 consists of 18 residues. V gave up 6 bases and J gave up 1 base; unmatched junction bases: 12. In DNA form, the CDR3 reads TGTGCCAGCAGAGCCCCGACAGGGTTCTCGTCTGGGGCCAACGTCCTGACTTTC. Protein: CASRAPTGFSSGANVLTF.

The rearrangement links TRBV29-1 to TRBJ1-3; D perhaps matches TRBD1 (6 bases). Looked up from germline, CDR1 is SQVTM and CDR2 is ANQGSEA. The CDR3 is 14 residues long. With 6 bases removed from V and 2 bases from J, the gap between germline ends came to 14 bases. CDR3 DNA sequence: TGCAGCGTCGGGATACAGGGAACTGGAAACACCATATATTTT. Translated, it gives CSVGIQGTGNTIYF.

The V and J genes are TRBV28 and TRBJ1-4; TRBD1 matches at 9 bases. Germline CDR1 MDHEN, CDR2 SYDVKM. The CDR3 totals 17 residues. Unmatched junction bases numbered 11, after V lost 1 base and J lost 8 bases. The CDR3 region has the DNA TGTGCCAGCAGTTTATTTCCACCTCGGACAGGGGACGAAAAACTGTTTTTT. It specifies CASSLFPPRTGDEKLFF.

CDR3 nucleotide sequence: TGTGCCAGTATCGACACAAATGCGGGGGATCAGCCCCAGCATTTT. It translates to CASIDTNAGDQPQHF. This chain connects TRBV19 to TRBJ1-5, with a possible D match to TRBD1 (5 bases). CDR1 and CDR2 (germline): LNHDA, SQIVND (reference sequence). V lost 7 bases, J lost 5 bases, and 18 bases lay in between. The CDR3 runs to 15 residues.

The V and J genes are TRBV19 and TRBJ1-3; D gene ambiguous. The CDR3 loop spans 19 amino acids. The germline CDR1 and CDR2 sequences are LNHDA and SQIVND (reference sequence). V dropped 1 base and J dropped 1 base, with 20 bases sitting between them. The CDR3: CASSIVGREWVVSGNTIYF. The DNA of the CDR3 is TGTGCCAGTAGTATAGTTGGGAGGGAGTGGGTTGTGTCTGGAAACACCATATATTTT.

CDR3 protein: CASSSDLQGTGELFF. The CDR3 DNA follows: TGCGCCAGCAGCTCCGATTTACAGGGAACCGGGGAGCTGTTTTTT. The chain is built from TRBV5-1 and TRBJ2-2; maybe TRBD1 (6 bases). The CDR3 sequence is 15 residues long. Germline CDR1 and CDR2: SGHRS and YFSETQ. The V and J ends lost 3 bases and 5 bases respectively, with 14 bases between them.

In this sample, this clone turned up a few times. The rearrangement joins TRBV19 to TRBJ1-1; possibly TRBD1 for D (6 bases). There are 16 residues in the CDR3. Germline CDR1 LNHDA, CDR2 SQIVND (reference sequence). V was pared by 11 bases and J by 3 bases, with 25 bases between. The DNA of the CDR3 is TGTGCCGTCAGTCGATCTCGGGGGGGGCGGGACACTGAAGCTTTCTTT. Its protein is CAVSRSRGGRDTEAFF.

The genes are TRBV7-9 and TRBJ1-1, with D tentatively TRBD1 (6 bases). Trimming left V 5 bases short and J 6 bases short, with 16 bases between. Germline CDR1 reads SEHNR; CDR2 reads FQNEAQ (reference sequence). CDR3 length: 14 residues. CDR3 DNA: TGTGCCAGCAGCCCCCGAGGGGGGCCCGCTGAAGCTTTCTTT. Amino acids: CASSPRGGPAEAFF.